This T cell receptor beta chain was captured in a study of blood T cell repertoires in COVID-19. TCRdb's table, derived via immunoSEQ multiplex PCR, lists solely in-frame clones and lacks some. The data contain about 410,000 clones, around 89% of them singletons. CDR1 SGHNT and CDR2 YYREEE come from the germline V gene (reference sequence). The trim removed 4 bases at V and 4 bases at J, leaving 7 bases unmatched. The CDR3 extends over 15 amino acids. This clonotype originated in a woman in her 40s with COVID-19, enrolled during active disease. The specimen sequenced was peripheral blood. This rearrangement joins TRBV5-4 to TRBJ2-2, with TRBD2 matching 7 bases. CDR3 coding DNA: TGTGCCAGCAGCCCGGTTGGGGGGGGCACCGGGGAGCTGTTTTTT. Its translation: CASSPVGGGTGELFF. Full variable domain (remainder filled in from reference TRBV5-4 and TRBJ2-2): ETGVTQSPTHLIKTRGQQVTLRCSSQSGHNTVSWYQQALGQGPQFIFQYYREEENGRGNFPPRFSGLQFPNYSSELNVNALELDDSALYLCASSPVGGGTGELFFGEGSRLTVL.